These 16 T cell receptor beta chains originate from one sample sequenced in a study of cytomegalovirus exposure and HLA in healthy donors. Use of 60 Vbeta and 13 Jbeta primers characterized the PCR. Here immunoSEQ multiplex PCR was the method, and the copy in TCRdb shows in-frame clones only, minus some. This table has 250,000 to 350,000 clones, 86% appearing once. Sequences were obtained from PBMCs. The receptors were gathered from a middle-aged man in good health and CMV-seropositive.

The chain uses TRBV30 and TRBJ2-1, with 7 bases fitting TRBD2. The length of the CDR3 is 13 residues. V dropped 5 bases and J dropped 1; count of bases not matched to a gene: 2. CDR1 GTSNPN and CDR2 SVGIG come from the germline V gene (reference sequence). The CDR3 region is CAWLRESYNEQFF. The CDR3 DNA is TGTGCCTGGCTGCGGGAGTCCTACAATGAGCAGTTCTTC. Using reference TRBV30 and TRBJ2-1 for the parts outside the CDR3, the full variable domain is SQTIHQWPATLVQPVGSPLSLECTVEGTSNPNLYWYRQAAGRGLQLLFYSVGIGQISSEVPQNLSASRPQDRQFILSSKKLLLSDSGFYLCAWLRESYNEQFFGPGTRLTVL.

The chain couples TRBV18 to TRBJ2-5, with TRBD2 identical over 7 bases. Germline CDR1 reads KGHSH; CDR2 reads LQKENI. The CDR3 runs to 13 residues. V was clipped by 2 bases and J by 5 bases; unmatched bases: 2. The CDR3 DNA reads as TGTGCCAGCTCACCAGGTAGCGGGGAGACCCAGTACTTC. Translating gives CASSPGSGETQYF.

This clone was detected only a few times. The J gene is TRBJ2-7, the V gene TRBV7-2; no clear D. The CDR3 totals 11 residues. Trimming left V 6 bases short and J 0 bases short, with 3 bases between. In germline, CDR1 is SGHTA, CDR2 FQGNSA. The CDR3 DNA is TGTGCCAGCAGGGCCTCCTACGAGCAGTACTTC. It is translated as CASRASYEQYF.

This CDR3 is CASSVGRGSGEKLFF. The CDR3 DNA follows: TGTGCCAGCAGCGTAGGCCGGGGTTCGGGGGAAAAACTGTTTTTT. J is TRBJ1-4 and V is TRBV9; no clear D. CDR1 and CDR2 (germline): SGDLS, YYNGEE. V dropped 0 bases and J dropped 8 bases, with 14 bases sitting between them. This CDR3 region has 15 residues. The full variable domain, rest sourced from reference TRBV9 and TRBJ1-4, is DSGVTQTPKHLITATGQRVTLRCSPRSGDLSVYWYQQSLDQGLQFLIQYYNGEERAKGNILERFSAQQFPDLHSELNLSSLELGDSALYFCASSVGRGSGEKLFFGSGTQLSVL.

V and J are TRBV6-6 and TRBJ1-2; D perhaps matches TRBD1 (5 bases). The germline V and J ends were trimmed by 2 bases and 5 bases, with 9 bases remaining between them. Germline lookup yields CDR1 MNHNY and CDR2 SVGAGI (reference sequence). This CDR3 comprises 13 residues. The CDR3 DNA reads TGTGCCAGCAGTTACGACGGGGGGTATGGCTACACCTTC. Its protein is CASSYDGGYGYTF.

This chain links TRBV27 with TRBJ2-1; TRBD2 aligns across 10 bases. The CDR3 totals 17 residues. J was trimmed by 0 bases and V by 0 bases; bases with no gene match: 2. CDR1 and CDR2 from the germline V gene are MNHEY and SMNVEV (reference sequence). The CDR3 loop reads CASSLSASGSSYNEQFF. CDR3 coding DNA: TGTGCCAGCAGTTTATCGGCTAGCGGGAGCTCCTACAATGAGCAGTTCTTC.

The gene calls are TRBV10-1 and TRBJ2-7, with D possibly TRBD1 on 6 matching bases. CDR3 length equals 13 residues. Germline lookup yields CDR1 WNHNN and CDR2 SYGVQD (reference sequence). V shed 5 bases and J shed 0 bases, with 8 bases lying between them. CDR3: CASSKTGSYEQYF. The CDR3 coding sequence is TGCGCCAGCAGTAAGACAGGCTCCTACGAGCAGTACTTC.

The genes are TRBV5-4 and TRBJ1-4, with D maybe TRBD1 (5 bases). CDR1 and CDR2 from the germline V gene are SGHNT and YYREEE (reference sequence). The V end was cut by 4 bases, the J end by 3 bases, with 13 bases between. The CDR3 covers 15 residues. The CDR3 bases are TGTGCCAGCAGCCCCCAGGGAGGCGCTAATGAAAAACTGTTTTTT. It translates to CASSPQGGANEKLFF. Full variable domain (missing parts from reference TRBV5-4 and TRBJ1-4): ETGVTQSPTHLIKTRGQQVTLRCSSQSGHNTVSWYQQALGQGPQFIFQYYREEENGRGNFPPRFSGLQFPNYSSELNVNALELDDSALYLCASSPQGGANEKLFFGSGTQLSVL.

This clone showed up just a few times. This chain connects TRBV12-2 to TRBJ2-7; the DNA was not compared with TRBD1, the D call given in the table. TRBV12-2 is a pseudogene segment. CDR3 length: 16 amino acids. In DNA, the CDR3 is TGTGCAAGTCGCGTGAGGAGCGACAGTTTAGCCTACGAGCAGTACTTC. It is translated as CASRVRSDSLAYEQYF.

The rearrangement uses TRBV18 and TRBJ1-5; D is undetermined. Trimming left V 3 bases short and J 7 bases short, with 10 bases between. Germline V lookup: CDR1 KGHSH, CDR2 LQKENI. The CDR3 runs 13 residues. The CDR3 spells CASSPGFTQPQHF. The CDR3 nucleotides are TGTGCCAGCTCACCGGGCTTCACCCAGCCCCAGCATTTT. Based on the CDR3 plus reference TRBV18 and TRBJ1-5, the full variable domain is NAGVMQNPRHLVRRRGQEARLRCSPMKGHSHVYWYRQLPEEGLKFMVYLQKENIIDESGMPKERFSAEFPKEGPSILRIQQVVRGDSAAYFCASSPGFTQPQHFGDGTRLSIL.

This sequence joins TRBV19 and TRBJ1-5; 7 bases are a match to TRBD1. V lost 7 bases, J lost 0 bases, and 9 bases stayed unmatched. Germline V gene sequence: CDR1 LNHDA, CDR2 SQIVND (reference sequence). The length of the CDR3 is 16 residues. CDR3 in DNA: TGTGCCAGTACCCCAGGGACAGCGTATAGCAATCAGCCCCAGCATTTT. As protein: CASTPGTAYSNQPQHF.

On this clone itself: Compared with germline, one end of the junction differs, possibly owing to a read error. The CDR3 sequence: CASRESGTGGEGYTF. The CDR3 nucleotides are TGCGCCAGCAGAGAGTCCGGGACAGGGGGCGAAGGCTACACCTTC. J is TRBJ1-2 and V is TRBV10-2, with 12 bases aligning to TRBD1. The germline V gene has CDR1 WSHSY and CDR2 SAAADI. CDR3 size: 15 residues.

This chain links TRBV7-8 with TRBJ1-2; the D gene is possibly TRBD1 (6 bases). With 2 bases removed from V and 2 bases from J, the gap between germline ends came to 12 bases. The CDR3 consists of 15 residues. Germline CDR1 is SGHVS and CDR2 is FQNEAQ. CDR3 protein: CASSLRGGPNYGYTF. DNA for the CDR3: TGTGCCAGCAGCTTACGGGGGGGCCCCAACTATGGCTACACCTTC.

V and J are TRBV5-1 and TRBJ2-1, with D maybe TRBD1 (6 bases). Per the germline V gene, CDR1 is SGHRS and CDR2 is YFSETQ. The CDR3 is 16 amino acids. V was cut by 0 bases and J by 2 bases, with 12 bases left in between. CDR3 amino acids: CASSLDPGATYNEQFF. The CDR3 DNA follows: TGCGCCAGCAGCTTGGATCCAGGGGCGACCTACAATGAGCAGTTCTTC.

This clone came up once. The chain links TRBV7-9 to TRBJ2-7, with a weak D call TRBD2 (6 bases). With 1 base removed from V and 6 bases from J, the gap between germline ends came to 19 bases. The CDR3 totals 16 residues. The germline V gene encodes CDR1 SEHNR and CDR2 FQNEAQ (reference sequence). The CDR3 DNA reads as TGTGCCAGCAGCTTAGTTCCGGGACTGCCCCGTTTCGAGCAGTACTTC. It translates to CASSLVPGLPRFEQYF.

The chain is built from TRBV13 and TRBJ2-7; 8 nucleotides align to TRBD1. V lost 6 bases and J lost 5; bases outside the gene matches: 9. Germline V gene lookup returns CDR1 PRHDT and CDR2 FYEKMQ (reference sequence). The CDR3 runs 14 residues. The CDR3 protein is CASRVAGGKNEQYF. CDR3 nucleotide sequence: TGTGCCAGCAGAGTAGCAGGGGGCAAGAACGAGCAGTACTTC.